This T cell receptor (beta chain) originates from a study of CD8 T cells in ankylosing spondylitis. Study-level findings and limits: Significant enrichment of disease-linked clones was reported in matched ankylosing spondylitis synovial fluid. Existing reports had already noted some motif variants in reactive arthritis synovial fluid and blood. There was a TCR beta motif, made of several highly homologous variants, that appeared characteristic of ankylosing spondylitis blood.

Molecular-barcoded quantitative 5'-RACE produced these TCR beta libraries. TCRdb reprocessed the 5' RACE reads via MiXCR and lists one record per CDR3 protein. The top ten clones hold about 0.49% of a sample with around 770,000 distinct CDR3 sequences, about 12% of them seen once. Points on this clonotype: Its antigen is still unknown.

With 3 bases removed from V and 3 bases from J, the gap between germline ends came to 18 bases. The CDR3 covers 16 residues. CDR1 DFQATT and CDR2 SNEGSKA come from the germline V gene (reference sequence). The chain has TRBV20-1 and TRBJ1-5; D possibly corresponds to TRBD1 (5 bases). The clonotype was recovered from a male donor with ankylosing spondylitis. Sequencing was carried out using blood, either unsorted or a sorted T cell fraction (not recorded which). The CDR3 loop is CSASHRREVFNQPQHF. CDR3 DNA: TGCAGTGCTAGCCACAGGCGGGAAGTTTTCAATCAGCCCCAGCATTTT.